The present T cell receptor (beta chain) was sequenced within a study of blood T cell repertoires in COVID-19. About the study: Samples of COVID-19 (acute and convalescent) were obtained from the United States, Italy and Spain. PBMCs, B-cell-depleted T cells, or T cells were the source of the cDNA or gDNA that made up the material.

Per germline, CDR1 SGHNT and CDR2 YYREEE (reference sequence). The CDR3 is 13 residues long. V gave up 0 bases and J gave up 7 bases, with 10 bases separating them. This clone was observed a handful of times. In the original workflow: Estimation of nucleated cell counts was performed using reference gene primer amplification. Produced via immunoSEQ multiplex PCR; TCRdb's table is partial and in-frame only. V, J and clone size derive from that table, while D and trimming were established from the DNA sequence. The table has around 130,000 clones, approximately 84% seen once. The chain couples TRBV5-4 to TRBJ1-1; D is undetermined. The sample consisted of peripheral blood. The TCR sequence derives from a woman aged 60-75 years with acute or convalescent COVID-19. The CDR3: CASSLGQAGEAFF. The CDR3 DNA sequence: TGTGCCAGCAGCTTGGGGCAGGCAGGTGAAGCTTTCTTT.